This T cell receptor (beta chain) was identified in a study of blood T cell repertoires in COVID-19. Study information: Italy, Spain and the United States were the sources of the convalescent and acute COVID-19 samples. The analysed material was cDNA or gDNA that came from T cells, B-cell-depleted T cells, or PBMCs.

The CDR3 extends over 14 amino acids. V trimming: 4 bases; J trimming: 5 bases; junction bases outside the gene matches: 6. Germline V CDR1 and CDR2: SEHNR, FQNEAQ (reference sequence). Profiled with immunoSEQ multiplex PCR; TCRdb holds only in-frame clones, not every one. The sample lists hundreds of thousands of clones, around 90% occurring once. This chain uses TRBV7-9 with TRBJ2-7, with 9 nucleotides matching TRBD1. The material sequenced was peripheral blood. The sequence was collected from a man between 65 and 85 years old with acute or convalescent COVID-19. CDR3 sequence (DNA): TGTGCCAGCAGCTCAGGGACAGGGAGCGACGAGCAGTACTTC. Protein sequence: CASSSGTGSDEQYF.